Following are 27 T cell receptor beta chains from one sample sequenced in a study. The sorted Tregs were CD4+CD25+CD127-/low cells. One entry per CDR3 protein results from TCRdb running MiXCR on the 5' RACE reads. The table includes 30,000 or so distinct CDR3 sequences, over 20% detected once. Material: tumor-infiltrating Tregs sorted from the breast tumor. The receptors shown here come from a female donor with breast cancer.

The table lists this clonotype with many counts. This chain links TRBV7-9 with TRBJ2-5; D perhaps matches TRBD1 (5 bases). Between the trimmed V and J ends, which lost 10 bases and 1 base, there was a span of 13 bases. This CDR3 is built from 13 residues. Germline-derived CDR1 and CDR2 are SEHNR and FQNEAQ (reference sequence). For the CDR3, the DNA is TGTGCCATCGACCAGGGCCTCCAAGAGACCCAGTACTTC. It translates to CAIDQGLQETQYF.

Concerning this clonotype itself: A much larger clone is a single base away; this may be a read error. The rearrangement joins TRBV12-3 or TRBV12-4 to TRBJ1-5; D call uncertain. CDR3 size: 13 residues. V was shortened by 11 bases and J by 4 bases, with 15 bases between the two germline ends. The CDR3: CAGNKGTNQPQHF. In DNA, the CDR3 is TGTGCCGGCAACAAGGGAACTAATCAGCCCCAGCATTTT.

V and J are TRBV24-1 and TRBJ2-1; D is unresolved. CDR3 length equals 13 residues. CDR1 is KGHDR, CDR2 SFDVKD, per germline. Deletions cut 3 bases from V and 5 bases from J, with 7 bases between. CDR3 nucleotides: TGTGCCACCAGTGATATTGAAGACAATGAGCAGTTCTTC. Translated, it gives CATSDIEDNEQFF.

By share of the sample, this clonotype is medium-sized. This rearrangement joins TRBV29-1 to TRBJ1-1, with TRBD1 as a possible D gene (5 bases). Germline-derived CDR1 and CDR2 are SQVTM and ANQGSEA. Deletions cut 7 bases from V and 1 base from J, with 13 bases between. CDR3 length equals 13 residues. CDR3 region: CSAAPGGNTEAFF. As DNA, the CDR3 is TGCAGCGCAGCCCCGGGGGGGAACACTGAAGCTTTCTTT. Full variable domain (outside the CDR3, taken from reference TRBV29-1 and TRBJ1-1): SAVISQKPSRDICQRGTSLTIQCQVDSQVTMMFWYRQQPGQSLTLIATANQGSEATYESGFVIDKFPISRPNLTFSTLTVSNMSPEDSSIYLCSAAPGGNTEAFFGQGTRLTVV.

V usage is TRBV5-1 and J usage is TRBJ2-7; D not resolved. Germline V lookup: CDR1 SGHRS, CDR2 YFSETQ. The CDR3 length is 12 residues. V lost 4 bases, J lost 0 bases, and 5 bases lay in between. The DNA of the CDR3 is TGCGCCAGCAGCGCCACCTCCTACGAGCAGTACTTC. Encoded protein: CASSATSYEQYF.

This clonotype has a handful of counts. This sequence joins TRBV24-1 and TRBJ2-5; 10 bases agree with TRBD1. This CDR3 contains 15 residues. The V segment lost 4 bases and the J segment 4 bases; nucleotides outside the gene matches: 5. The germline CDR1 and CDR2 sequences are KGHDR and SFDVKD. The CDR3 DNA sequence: TGTGCCACCAGTGAGGCCCGGGACAGGGGAGAGACCCAGTACTTC. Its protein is CATSEARDRGETQYF.

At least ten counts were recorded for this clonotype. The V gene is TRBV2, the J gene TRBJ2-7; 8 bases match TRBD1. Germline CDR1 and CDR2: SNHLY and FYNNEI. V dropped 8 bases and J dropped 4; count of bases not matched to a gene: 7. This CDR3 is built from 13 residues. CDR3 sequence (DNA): TGTGCCAGCGGAGGACAGGGAATGTACGAGCAGTACTTC. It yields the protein CASGGQGMYEQYF.

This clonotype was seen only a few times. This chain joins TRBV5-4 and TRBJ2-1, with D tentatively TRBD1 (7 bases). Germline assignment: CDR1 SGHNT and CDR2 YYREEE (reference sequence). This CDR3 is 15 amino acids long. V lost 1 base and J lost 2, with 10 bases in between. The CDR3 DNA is TGTGCCAGCAGCTTGCCAGGGGGGACCTACAATGAGCAGTTCTTC. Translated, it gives CASSLPGGTYNEQFF.

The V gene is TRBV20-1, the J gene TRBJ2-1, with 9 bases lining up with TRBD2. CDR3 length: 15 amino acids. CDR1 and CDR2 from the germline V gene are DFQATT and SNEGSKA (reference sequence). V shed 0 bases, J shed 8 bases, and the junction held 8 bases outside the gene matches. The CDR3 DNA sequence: TGCAGTGCTAGAGATCTAAGCGGGAGGCCCGATGAGCAGTTCTTC. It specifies CSARDLSGRPDEQFF.

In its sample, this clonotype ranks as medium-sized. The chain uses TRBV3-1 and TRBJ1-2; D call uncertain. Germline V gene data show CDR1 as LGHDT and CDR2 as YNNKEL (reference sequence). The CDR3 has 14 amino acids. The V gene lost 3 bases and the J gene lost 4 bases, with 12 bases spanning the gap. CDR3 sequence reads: CASSQFPGSYGYTF. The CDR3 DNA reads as TGTGCCAGCAGCCAGTTTCCGGGAAGCTATGGCTACACCTTC.

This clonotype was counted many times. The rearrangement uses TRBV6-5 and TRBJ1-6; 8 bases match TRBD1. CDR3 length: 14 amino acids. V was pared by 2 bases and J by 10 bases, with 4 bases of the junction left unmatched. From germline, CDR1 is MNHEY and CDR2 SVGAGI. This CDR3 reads CASSYGQGESPLHF. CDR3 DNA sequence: TGTGCCAGCAGTTACGGACAGGGCGAATCACCCCTCCACTTT.

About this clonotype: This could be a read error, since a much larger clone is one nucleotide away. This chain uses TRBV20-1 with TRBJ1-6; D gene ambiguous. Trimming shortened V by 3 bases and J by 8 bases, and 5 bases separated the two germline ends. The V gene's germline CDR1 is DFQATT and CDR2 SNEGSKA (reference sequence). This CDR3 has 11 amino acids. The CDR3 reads CSARRDSPLHF. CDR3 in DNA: TGCAGTGCTAGGAGGGATTCACCCCTCCACTTT.

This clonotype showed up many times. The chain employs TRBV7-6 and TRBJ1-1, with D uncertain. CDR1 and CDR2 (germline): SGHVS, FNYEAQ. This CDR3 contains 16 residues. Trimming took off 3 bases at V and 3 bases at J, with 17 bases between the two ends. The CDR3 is CASSFEGNGWDTEAFF. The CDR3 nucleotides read TGTGCCAGCAGCTTTGAGGGAAACGGCTGGGACACTGAAGCTTTCTTT.

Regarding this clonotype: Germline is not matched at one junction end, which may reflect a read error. CDR3 in amino acids: CSAFKAGGFFYNEQLF. CDR3 DNA sequence: TGCAGTGCTTTTAAGGCGGGAGGTTTCTTTTACAATGAGCAGCTCTTC. The chain combines TRBV20-1 with TRBJ2-1; 8 nucleotides agree with TRBD2. The CDR3 contains 16 residues. Germline CDR1 DFQATT, CDR2 SNEGSKA (reference sequence).

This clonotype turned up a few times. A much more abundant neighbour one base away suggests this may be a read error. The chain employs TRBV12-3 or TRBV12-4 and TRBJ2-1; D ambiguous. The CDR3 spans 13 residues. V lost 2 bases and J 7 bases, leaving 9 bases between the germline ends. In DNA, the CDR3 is TGTGCCAGCAGTTTAAACAGTTGGAATGAGCAGTTCTTC. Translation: CASSLNSWNEQFF.

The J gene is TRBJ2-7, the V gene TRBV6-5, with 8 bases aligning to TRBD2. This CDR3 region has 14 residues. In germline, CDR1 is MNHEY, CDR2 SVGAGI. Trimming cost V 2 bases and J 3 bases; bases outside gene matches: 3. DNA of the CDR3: TGTGCCAGCAGTTACGCGGGGGGCCTCTACGAGCAGTACTTC. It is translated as CASSYAGGLYEQYF.

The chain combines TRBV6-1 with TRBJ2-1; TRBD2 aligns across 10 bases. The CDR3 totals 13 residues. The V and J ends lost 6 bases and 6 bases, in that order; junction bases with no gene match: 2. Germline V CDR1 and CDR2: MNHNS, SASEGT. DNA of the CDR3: TGTGCCAGCAGGCTAGCGGGAGCCAATGAGCAGTTCTTC. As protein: CASRLAGANEQFF.

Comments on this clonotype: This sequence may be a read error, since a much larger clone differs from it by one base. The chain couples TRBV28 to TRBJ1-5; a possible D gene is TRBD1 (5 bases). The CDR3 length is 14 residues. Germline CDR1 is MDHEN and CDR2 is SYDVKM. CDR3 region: CASSLRRGNQPPHF. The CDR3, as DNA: TGTGCCAGCAGTTTGCGTAGGGGAAATCAGCCCCCGCATTTT.

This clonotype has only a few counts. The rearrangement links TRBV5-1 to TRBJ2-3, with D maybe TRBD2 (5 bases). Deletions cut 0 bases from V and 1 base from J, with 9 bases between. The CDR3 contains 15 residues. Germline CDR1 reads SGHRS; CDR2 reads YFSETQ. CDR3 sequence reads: CASSLASGRTDTQYF. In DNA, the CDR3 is TGCGCCAGCAGCTTGGCCAGCGGACGCACAGATACGCAGTATTTT. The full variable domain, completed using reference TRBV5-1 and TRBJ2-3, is KAGVTQTPRYLIKTRGQQVTLSCSPISGHRSVSWYQQTPGQGLQFLFEYFSETQRNKGNFPGRFSGRQFSNSRSEMNVSTLELGDSALYLCASSLASGRTDTQYFGPGTRLTVL.

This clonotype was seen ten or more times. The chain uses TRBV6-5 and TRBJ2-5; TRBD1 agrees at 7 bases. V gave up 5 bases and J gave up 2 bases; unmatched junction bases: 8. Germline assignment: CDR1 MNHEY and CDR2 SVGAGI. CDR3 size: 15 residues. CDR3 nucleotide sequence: TGTGCCAGCAGTACTCGGACAGGCCCTCAAGAGACCCAGTACTTC. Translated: CASSTRTGPQETQYF.

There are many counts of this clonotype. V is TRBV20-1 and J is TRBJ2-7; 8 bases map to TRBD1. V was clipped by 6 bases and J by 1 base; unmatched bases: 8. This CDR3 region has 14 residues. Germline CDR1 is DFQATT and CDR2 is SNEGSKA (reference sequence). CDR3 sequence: CSAAPDRGSYEQYF. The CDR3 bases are TGCAGTGCCGCACCAGACAGGGGATCCTACGAGCAGTACTTC.

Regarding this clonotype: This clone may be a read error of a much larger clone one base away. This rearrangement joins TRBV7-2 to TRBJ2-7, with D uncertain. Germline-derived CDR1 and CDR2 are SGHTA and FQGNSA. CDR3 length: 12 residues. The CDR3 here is CASSPITYKQYF. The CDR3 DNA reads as TGTGCCAGCAGCCCGATTACCTACAAGCAGTACTTC.

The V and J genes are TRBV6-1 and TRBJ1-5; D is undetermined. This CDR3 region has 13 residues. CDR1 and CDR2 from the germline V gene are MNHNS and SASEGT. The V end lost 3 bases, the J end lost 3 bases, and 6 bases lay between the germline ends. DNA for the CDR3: TGTGCCAGCAGTGACAGGCACAATCAGCCCCAGCATTTT. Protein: CASSDRHNQPQHF.

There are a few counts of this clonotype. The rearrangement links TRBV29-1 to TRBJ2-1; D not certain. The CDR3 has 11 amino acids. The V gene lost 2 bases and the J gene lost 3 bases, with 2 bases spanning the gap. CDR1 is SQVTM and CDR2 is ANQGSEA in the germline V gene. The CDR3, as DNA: TGCAGCGTTGAAAGCTACAATGAGCAGTTCTTC. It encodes CSVESYNEQFF.

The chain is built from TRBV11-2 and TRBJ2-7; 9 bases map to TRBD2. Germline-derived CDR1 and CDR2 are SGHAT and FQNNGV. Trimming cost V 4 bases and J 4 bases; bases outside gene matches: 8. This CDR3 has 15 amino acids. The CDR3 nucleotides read TGTGCCAGCAGCTCACGACTCAGCGGGAGGTACGAGCAGTACTTC. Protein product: CASSSRLSGRYEQYF.

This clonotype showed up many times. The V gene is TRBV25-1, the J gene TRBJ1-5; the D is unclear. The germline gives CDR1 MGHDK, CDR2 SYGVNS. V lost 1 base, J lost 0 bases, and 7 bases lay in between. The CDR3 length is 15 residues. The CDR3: CASSELADSNQPQHF. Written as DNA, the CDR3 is TGTGCCAGCAGTGAATTGGCGGATAGCAATCAGCCCCAGCATTTT.

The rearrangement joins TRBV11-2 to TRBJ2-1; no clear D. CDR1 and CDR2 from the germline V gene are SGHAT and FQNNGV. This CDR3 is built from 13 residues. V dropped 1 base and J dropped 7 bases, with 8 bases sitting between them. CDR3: CASSLVEYNEQFF. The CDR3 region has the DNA TGTGCCAGCAGCTTAGTCGAATATAATGAGCAGTTCTTC.